This T cell receptor (beta chain) comes out of a study of T cell responses to AZD1222 COVID-19 vaccine. General study results and limits: In all cases, repertoires were sampled only after the peak T cell response.

About this clone itself: Its antigen remains unidentified.

Here immunoSEQ multiplex PCR was the method, and the copy in TCRdb shows in-frame clones only, minus some. The data contain 90,000 to 150,000 clones, roughly 92% of them seen just once; the ten biggest clones take up approximately 4.9%. Sequencing used peripheral blood, obtained on day 0 of AZD1222 vaccination. The TCR originated in an adult in good health.

CDR3 DNA sequence: TGTGCCAGCAGTACGACTGTTGAGCAGTTCTTC. Translating it yields CASSTTVEQFF. The V and J genes are TRBV12-3 or TRBV12-4 and TRBJ2-1; D remains unclear. The CDR3 sequence is 11 residues long. V was pared by 5 bases and J by 9 bases, with 8 bases between.